Listed below are T cell receptor beta chains from one sample, sequenced in a study of cytomegalovirus exposure and HLA in healthy donors. Clones were sequenced by immunoSEQ multiplex PCR, and TCRdb holds only the in-frame ones, with some missing. In the table there are approximately 280,000 clones, 88% of which are singletons. Sequenced material: PBMCs. These receptors all come from a young woman in good health and CMV-seronegative. CDR3s include the opening cysteine and the closing phenylalanine or tryptophan. A D gene is named only where the DNA matches it firmly. Some rows have no size entry. The others give once, few or many, or a class for an expanded clone.

abundance: NA
j_gene: TRBJ1-2
v_gene: TRBV7-2
d_gene: NA
CDR3aa: CASSLGGPYGYTF
CDR3nt: TGTGCCAGCAGCTTAGGGGGGCCCTATGGCTACACCTTC

abundance: NA
j_gene: TRBJ2-5
v_gene: TRBV5-4
d_gene: TRBD2
CDR3aa: CASSTGLAGETQYF
CDR3nt: TGTGCCAGCAGCACGGGACTAGCGGGAGAGACCCAGTACTTC

abundance: NA
j_gene: TRBJ2-5
v_gene: TRBV6-6
d_gene: TRBD1
CDR3aa: CASSPGQARGETQYF
CDR3nt: TGTGCCAGCAGCCCAGGACAGGCCCGGGGAGAGACCCAGTACTTC

abundance: NA
j_gene: TRBJ2-1
v_gene: TRBV9
d_gene: NA
CDR3aa: CASSVVVASYNEQFF
CDR3nt: TGTGCCAGCAGCGTAGTTGTAGCTTCCTACAATGAGCAGTTCTTC

abundance: NA
j_gene: TRBJ1-2
v_gene: TRBV6-1
d_gene: NA
CDR3aa: CASTLAGPSYGYTF
CDR3nt: TGTGCCAGCACTTTGGCGGGACCGAGCTATGGCTACACCTTC

abundance: once
j_gene: TRBJ2-7
v_gene: TRBV7-9
d_gene: NA
CDR3aa: CASSSLYEQYF
CDR3nt: TGTGCCAGCAGTTCCCTCTATGAGCAGTACTTC

abundance: NA
j_gene: TRBJ2-7
v_gene: TRBV15
d_gene: TRBD2
CDR3aa: CATSRDPRTSGLSSYEQYF
CDR3nt: TGTGCCACCAGCAGAGATCCCCGGACTAGCGGGCTCAGCTCCTACGAGCAGTACTTC

abundance: NA
j_gene: TRBJ2-5
v_gene: TRBV9
d_gene: TRBD2
CDR3aa: CASSVDVSGRETQYF
CDR3nt: TGTGCCAGCAGCGTAGACGTTAGCGGGAGGGAGACCCAGTACTTC

abundance: few
j_gene: TRBJ2-7
v_gene: TRBV27
d_gene: NA
CDR3aa: CASSSLQGYEQYF
CDR3nt: TGTGCCAGCAGCAGTCTCCAGGGCTACGAGCAGTACTTC

abundance: NA
j_gene: TRBJ2-2
v_gene: TRBV2
d_gene: NA
CDR3aa: CASSEWGGSAGELFF
CDR3nt: TGTGCCAGCAGTGAATGGGGGGGCAGCGCCGGGGAGCTGTTTTTT

abundance: NA
j_gene: TRBJ1-2
v_gene: TRBV11-1
d_gene: TRBD1
CDR3aa: CASSEDRGHGYTF
CDR3nt: TGTGCCAGCAGCGAGGACAGGGGGCATGGCTACACCTTC

abundance: NA
j_gene: TRBJ2-1
v_gene: TRBV5-1
d_gene: NA
CDR3aa: CASSFPGLYNEQFF
CDR3nt: TGCGCCAGCAGCTTTCCCGGACTCTACAATGAGCAGTTCTTC

abundance: NA
j_gene: TRBJ2-1
v_gene: TRBV27
d_gene: TRBD2
CDR3aa: CASTGGRSNEQFF
CDR3nt: TGTGCCAGCACGGGGGGGCGCTCAAATGAGCAGTTCTTC

abundance: NA
j_gene: TRBJ1-6
v_gene: TRBV6-4
d_gene: NA
CDR3aa: CASRRAFASGPLHF
CDR3nt: TGTGCCAGCAGGCGGGCTTTTGCGAGTGGACCCCTCCACTTT

abundance: NA
j_gene: TRBJ2-1
v_gene: TRBV5-1
d_gene: TRBD2
CDR3aa: CASSGNPGLAGEGEQFF
CDR3nt: TGCGCCAGCAGCGGTAATCCGGGACTAGCGGGCGAGGGTGAGCAGTTCTTC

abundance: NA
j_gene: TRBJ2-1
v_gene: TRBV7-9
d_gene: TRBD2
CDR3aa: CASSLVSGRRNEQFF
CDR3nt: TGTGCCAGCAGCTTAGTTAGCGGGAGGAGGAATGAGCAGTTCTTC

abundance: NA
j_gene: TRBJ1-1
v_gene: TRBV19
d_gene: TRBD1
CDR3aa: CASSVDRDTEAFF
CDR3nt: TGTGCCAGTAGTGTCGACAGGGACACTGAAGCTTTCTTT

abundance: once
j_gene: TRBJ2-7
v_gene: TRBV15
d_gene: NA
CDR3aa: CATSGLGHSYEQYF
CDR3nt: TGTGCCACCAGTGGGCTGGGCCACTCCTACGAGCAGTACTTC

abundance: NA
j_gene: TRBJ2-7
v_gene: TRBV5-5
d_gene: NA
CDR3aa: CASSQDTYEQYF
CDR3nt: TGTGCCAGCAGCCAGGACACTTACGAGCAGTACTTC

abundance: NA
j_gene: TRBJ2-5
v_gene: TRBV2
d_gene: TRBD2
CDR3aa: CASPAGVGETQYF
CDR3nt: TGTGCCAGCCCGGCGGGAGTTGGAGAGACCCAGTACTTC

abundance: NA
j_gene: TRBJ2-5
v_gene: TRBV10-1
d_gene: TRBD1
CDR3aa: CATARGQDIGETQYF
CDR3nt: TGCGCCACCGCGAGGGGGCAGGACATAGGAGAGACCCAGTACTTC

abundance: NA
j_gene: TRBJ2-3
v_gene: TRBV5-1
d_gene: TRBD1
CDR3aa: CASSFETGGADTQYF
CDR3nt: TGCGCCAGCAGCTTCGAGACAGGGGGCGCAGATACGCAGTATTTT

abundance: once
j_gene: TRBJ2-5
v_gene: TRBV5-1
d_gene: TRBD1
CDR3aa: CASSSTAGGETQYF
CDR3nt: TGCGCCAGCAGCTCCACTGCAGGGGGAGAGACCCAGTACTTC

abundance: NA
j_gene: TRBJ1-4
v_gene: TRBV19
d_gene: TRBD1
CDR3aa: CASSMIQGPLNEKLFF
CDR3nt: TGTGCCAGTAGTATGATACAGGGGCCACTTAATGAAAAACTGTTTTTT

abundance: NA
j_gene: TRBJ1-5
v_gene: TRBV6-6
d_gene: NA
CDR3aa: CASINASRQPQHF
CDR3nt: TGTGCCAGCATTAACGCGTCCCGTCAGCCCCAGCATTTT

abundance: few
j_gene: TRBJ2-1
v_gene: TRBV6-4
d_gene: NA
CDR3aa: CASSDSGGSGDEQFF
CDR3nt: TGTGCCAGCAGTGACTCTGGTGGCTCGGGGGATGAGCAGTTCTTC

abundance: NA
j_gene: TRBJ2-7
v_gene: TRBV28
d_gene: NA
CDR3aa: CASLSSARYEQYF
CDR3nt: TGTGCCAGCCTATCTAGCGCCCGCTACGAGCAGTACTTC

abundance: NA
j_gene: TRBJ1-5
v_gene: TRBV6-1
d_gene: TRBD1
CDR3aa: CASDWTGADQPQHF
CDR3nt: TGTGCCAGCGATTGGACAGGGGCGGATCAGCCCCAGCATTTT

abundance: NA
j_gene: TRBJ2-7
v_gene: TRBV5-1
d_gene: TRBD1
CDR3aa: CASSLVGQVAYEQYF
CDR3nt: TGCGCCAGCAGCTTGGTGGGACAGGTGGCCTACGAGCAGTACTTC

abundance: NA
j_gene: TRBJ2-1
v_gene: TRBV27
d_gene: NA
CDR3aa: CASSLNTGGEQFF
CDR3nt: TGTGCCAGCAGTTTAAATACGGGTGGGGAGCAGTTCTTC

abundance: NA
j_gene: TRBJ1-1
v_gene: TRBV6-5
d_gene: NA
CDR3aa: CASKRQVEFSEAFF
CDR3nt: TGTGCCAGCAAGAGACAGGTAGAGTTCTCTGAAGCTTTCTTT

abundance: NA
j_gene: TRBJ2-2
v_gene: TRBV5-1
d_gene: NA
CDR3aa: CASSLRLEGHGELFF
CDR3nt: TGCGCCAGCAGCCTCAGACTGGAGGGCCACGGGGAGCTGTTTTTT

abundance: NA
j_gene: TRBJ1-2
v_gene: TRBV9
d_gene: NA
CDR3aa: CASSVGGVGPPYGYTF
CDR3nt: TGTGCCAGCAGCGTAGGTGGGGTGGGGCCCCCCTATGGCTACACCTTC

abundance: NA
j_gene: TRBJ2-7
v_gene: TRBV7-9
d_gene: NA
CDR3aa: CASSLAPTSTSSYEQYF
CDR3nt: TGTGCCAGCAGCTTAGCGCCAACTTCTACTAGCTCCTACGAGCAGTACTTC

abundance: NA
j_gene: TRBJ1-2
v_gene: TRBV30
d_gene: TRBD1
CDR3aa: CAWSGTGNYGYTF
CDR3nt: TGTGCCTGGAGCGGGACAGGAAACTATGGCTACACCTTC

abundance: NA
j_gene: TRBJ1-1
v_gene: TRBV28
d_gene: NA
CDR3aa: CASSLGRNTEAFF
CDR3nt: TGTGCCAGCAGTTTGGGGCGGAACACTGAAGCTTTCTTT

abundance: NA
j_gene: TRBJ1-1
v_gene: TRBV28
d_gene: NA
CDR3aa: CASSLLGGTEAFF
CDR3nt: TGTGCCAGCAGTCTCCTGGGAGGCACTGAAGCTTTCTTT

abundance: NA
j_gene: TRBJ2-1
v_gene: TRBV7-7
d_gene: NA
CDR3aa: CASSPGPYNEQFF
CDR3nt: TGTGCCAGCAGCCCAGGTCCCTACAATGAGCAGTTCTTC

abundance: NA
j_gene: TRBJ1-5
v_gene: TRBV18
d_gene: NA
CDR3aa: CASSPPGTSNQPQHF
CDR3nt: TGTGCCAGCTCACCCCCAGGAACATCCAATCAGCCCCAGCATTTT

abundance: NA
j_gene: TRBJ1-2
v_gene: TRBV6-5
d_gene: TRBD1
CDR3aa: CASSYSISPGGFGYTF
CDR3nt: TGTGCCAGCAGTTACTCGATATCCCCAGGGGGCTTTGGCTACACCTTC

abundance: NA
j_gene: TRBJ2-1
v_gene: TRBV28
d_gene: TRBD2
CDR3aa: CASSFRPPGTSGINNEQFF
CDR3nt: TGTGCCAGCAGTTTTCGTCCACCGGGGACTAGCGGAATCAACAATGAGCAGTTCTTC

abundance: NA
j_gene: TRBJ1-4
v_gene: TRBV5-1
d_gene: TRBD1
CDR3aa: CASSSSGTGNEKLFF
CDR3nt: TGCGCCAGCAGCTCCTCCGGGACAGGGAATGAAAAACTGTTTTTT

abundance: NA
j_gene: TRBJ2-5
v_gene: TRBV5-1
d_gene: TRBD2
CDR3aa: CASSLGGRVETQYF
CDR3nt: TGCGCCAGCAGCTTAGGCGGGAGGGTGGAGACCCAGTACTTC

abundance: once
j_gene: TRBJ1-1
v_gene: TRBV28
d_gene: NA
CDR3aa: CASSFRLDTEAFF
CDR3nt: TGTGCCAGCAGTTTTCGGTTGGACACTGAAGCTTTCTTT

abundance: NA
j_gene: TRBJ1-6
v_gene: TRBV4-1
d_gene: TRBD1
CDR3aa: CASSQPDRGLDSPLHF
CDR3nt: TGCGCCAGCAGCCAACCGGACAGGGGGCTAGATTCACCCCTCCACTTT

abundance: NA
j_gene: TRBJ2-4
v_gene: TRBV6-1
d_gene: NA
CDR3aa: CASSEHLAKNIQYF
CDR3nt: TGTGCCAGCTCCGAACACCTAGCCAAAAACATTCAGTACTTC

abundance: NA
j_gene: TRBJ1-3
v_gene: TRBV6-5
d_gene: NA
CDR3aa: CASRPGETGNTIYF
CDR3nt: TGTGCCAGCAGGCCCGGAGAAACTGGAAACACCATATATTTT

abundance: NA
j_gene: TRBJ2-1
v_gene: TRBV7-6
d_gene: TRBD2
CDR3aa: CASSLASGTSGRGEQFF
CDR3nt: TGTGCCAGCAGCTTAGCCTCGGGGACTAGCGGGAGAGGTGAGCAGTTCTTC

abundance: NA
j_gene: TRBJ1-6
v_gene: TRBV2
d_gene: NA
CDR3aa: CASSPNQFYSPLHF
CDR3nt: TGTGCCAGCAGCCCGAACCAGTTCTATTCACCCCTCCACTTT

abundance: few
j_gene: TRBJ2-1
v_gene: TRBV6-1
d_gene: NA
CDR3aa: CASKGTTRREQFF
CDR3nt: TGTGCCAGCAAGGGGACAACAAGGAGGGAGCAGTTCTTC

abundance: NA
j_gene: TRBJ2-7
v_gene: TRBV29-1
d_gene: NA
CDR3aa: CSVGRGRGYYEQYF
CDR3nt: TGCAGCGTTGGGAGGGGGCGCGGGTACTACGAGCAGTACTTC

abundance: NA
j_gene: TRBJ1-5
v_gene: TRBV28
d_gene: NA
CDR3aa: CASSLSGFNQPQHF
CDR3nt: TGTGCCAGCAGTTTAAGCGGGTTCAATCAGCCCCAGCATTTT

abundance: NA
j_gene: TRBJ2-2
v_gene: TRBV7-8
d_gene: NA
CDR3aa: CASSQGQSSSGELFF
CDR3nt: TGTGCCAGCAGCCAGGGACAAAGCAGTTCCGGGGAGCTGTTTTTT

abundance: NA
j_gene: TRBJ1-3
v_gene: TRBV5-6
d_gene: NA
CDR3aa: CASSIPGSGETTIYF
CDR3nt: TGTGCCAGCAGCATCCCGGGGTCAGGGGAGACCACCATATATTTT

abundance: NA
j_gene: TRBJ1-2
v_gene: TRBV28
d_gene: NA
CDR3aa: CASSSVGINGYTF
CDR3nt: TGTGCCAGCAGTTCCGTCGGGATAAATGGCTACACCTTC

abundance: NA
j_gene: TRBJ2-3
v_gene: TRBV27
d_gene: TRBD1
CDR3aa: CASSLRKTGVWTDTQYF
CDR3nt: TGTGCCAGCAGTTTACGCAAAACAGGGGTATGGACAGATACGCAGTATTTT

abundance: few
j_gene: TRBJ1-5
v_gene: TRBV18
d_gene: TRBD1
CDR3aa: CASSPTGGSNQPQHF
CDR3nt: TGTGCCAGCTCACCGACAGGGGGAAGCAATCAGCCCCAGCATTTT